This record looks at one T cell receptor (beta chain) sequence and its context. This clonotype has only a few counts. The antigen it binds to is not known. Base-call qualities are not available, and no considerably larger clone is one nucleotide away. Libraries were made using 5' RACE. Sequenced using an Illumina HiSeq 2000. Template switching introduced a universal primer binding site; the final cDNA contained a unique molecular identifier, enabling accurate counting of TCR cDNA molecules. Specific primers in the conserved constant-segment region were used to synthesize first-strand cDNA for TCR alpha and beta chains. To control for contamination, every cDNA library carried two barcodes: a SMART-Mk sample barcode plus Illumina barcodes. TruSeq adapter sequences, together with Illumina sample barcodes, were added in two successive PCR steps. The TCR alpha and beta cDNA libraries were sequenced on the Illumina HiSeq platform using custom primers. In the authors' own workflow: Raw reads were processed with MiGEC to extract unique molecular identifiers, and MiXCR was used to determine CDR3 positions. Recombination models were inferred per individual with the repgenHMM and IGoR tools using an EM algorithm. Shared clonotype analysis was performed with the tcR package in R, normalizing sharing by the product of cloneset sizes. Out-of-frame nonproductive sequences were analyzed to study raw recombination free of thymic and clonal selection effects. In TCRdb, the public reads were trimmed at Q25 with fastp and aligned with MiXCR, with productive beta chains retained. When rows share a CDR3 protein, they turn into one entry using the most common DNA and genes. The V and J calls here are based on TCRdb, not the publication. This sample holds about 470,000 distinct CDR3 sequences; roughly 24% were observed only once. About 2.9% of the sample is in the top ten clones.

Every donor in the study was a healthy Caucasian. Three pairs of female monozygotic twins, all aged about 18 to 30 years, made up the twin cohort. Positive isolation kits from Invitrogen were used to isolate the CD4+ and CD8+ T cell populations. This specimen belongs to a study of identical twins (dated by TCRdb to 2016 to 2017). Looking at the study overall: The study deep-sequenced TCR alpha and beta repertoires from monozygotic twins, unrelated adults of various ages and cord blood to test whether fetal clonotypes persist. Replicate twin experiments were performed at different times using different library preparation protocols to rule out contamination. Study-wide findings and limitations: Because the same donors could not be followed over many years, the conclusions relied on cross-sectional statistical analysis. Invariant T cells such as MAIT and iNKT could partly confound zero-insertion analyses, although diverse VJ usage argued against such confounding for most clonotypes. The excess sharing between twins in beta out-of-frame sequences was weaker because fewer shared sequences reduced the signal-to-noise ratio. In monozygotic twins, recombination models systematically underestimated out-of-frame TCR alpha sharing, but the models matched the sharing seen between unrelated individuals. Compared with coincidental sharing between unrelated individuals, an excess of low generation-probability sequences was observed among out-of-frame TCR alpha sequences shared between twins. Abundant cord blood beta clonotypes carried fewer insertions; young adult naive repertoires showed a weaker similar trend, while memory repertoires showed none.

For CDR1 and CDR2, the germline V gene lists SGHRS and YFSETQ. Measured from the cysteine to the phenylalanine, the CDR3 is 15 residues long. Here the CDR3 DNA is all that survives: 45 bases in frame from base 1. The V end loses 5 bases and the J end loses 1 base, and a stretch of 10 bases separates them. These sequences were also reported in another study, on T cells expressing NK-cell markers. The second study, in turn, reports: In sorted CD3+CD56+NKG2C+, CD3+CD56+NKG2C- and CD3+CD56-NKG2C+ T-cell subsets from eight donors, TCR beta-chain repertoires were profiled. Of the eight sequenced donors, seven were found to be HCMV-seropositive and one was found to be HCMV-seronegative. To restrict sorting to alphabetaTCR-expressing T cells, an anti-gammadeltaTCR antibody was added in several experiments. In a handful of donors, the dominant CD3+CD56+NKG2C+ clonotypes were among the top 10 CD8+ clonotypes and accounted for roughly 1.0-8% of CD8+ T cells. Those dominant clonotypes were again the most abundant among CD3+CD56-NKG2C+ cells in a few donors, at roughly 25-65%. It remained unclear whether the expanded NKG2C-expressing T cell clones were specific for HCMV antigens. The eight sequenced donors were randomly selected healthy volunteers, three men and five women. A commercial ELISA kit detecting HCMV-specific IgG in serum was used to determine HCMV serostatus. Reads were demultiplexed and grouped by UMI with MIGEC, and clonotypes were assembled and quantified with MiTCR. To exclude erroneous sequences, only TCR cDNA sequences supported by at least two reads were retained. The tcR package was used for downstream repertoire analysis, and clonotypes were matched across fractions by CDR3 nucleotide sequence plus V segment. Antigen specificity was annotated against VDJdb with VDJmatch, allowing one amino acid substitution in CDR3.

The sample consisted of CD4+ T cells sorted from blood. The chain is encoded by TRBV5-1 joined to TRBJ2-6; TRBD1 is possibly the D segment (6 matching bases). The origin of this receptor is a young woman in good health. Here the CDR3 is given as CASSYTGSGANVLTF. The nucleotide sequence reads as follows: TGCGCCAGCAGTTATACAGGGTCTGGGGCCAACGTCCTGACTTTC.